These 11 T cell receptor beta chains share one sample of origin, sequenced in a study of blood T cell repertoires in COVID-19. The method was immunoSEQ multiplex PCR; TCRdb's version includes in-frame clones alone and lacks a portion of them. The sample consists of 250,000 to 350,000 clones, about nine tenths of them appearing once. Sequenced: PBMCs or T cells enriched from blood (not recorded which). The receptor source for this set is a woman aged 18-35 years who had recovered from COVID-19.

This clone has more than one count but fewer than ten. V gene TRBV5-4 combines with J gene TRBJ1-3; D is ambiguous. The CDR3 is 14 amino acids. Trimming removed 2 bases from V and 0 bases from J, with 6 bases in between. The germline CDR1 and CDR2 sequences are SGHNT and YYREEE (reference sequence). CDR3 amino acids: CASSFGRSGNTIYF. As DNA, the CDR3 is TGTGCCAGCAGCTTTGGGCGCTCTGGAAACACCATATATTTT.

This clone was observed a few times. The genes are TRBV21-1 and TRBJ2-7; the table's D call TRBD1 went unverified against the DNA. TRBV21-1 is assigned pseudogene status. CDR3 length equals 13 residues. CDR3 sequence reads: CASGGTGRYEQYF. The CDR3 nucleotides read TGTGCCAGCGGAGGGACAGGGAGGTACGAGCAGTACTTC.

The V call is TRBV2, the J call TRBJ1-4; D is unresolved. The germline V gene encodes CDR1 SNHLY and CDR2 FYNNEI. This CDR3 is built from 12 residues. V lost 7 bases, J lost 5 bases, and 8 bases lay in between. The CDR3 here is CASTRENEKLFF. CDR3 coding DNA: TGTGCCAGCACGCGAGAAAATGAAAAACTGTTTTTT.

A few counts support this clone. The chain combines TRBV4-1 with TRBJ1-1; TRBD1 aligns across 7 bases. Germline CDR1 is MGHRA and CDR2 is YSYEKL. The CDR3 is 14 residues long. Trimming took 4 bases from V and 1 from J; bases not matched to a gene: 3. The CDR3, as DNA: TGCGCCAGCAGCCCGAGGACAGGGAACACTGAAGCTTTCTTT. Its protein is CASSPRTGNTEAFF.

The chain carries TRBV5-5 and TRBJ2-3; perhaps TRBD2 as D (5 bases). The CDR3 has 14 amino acids. The V and J ends lost 2 bases and 0 bases respectively, with 7 bases between them. The V gene's germline CDR1 is SGHKS and CDR2 YYEKEE (reference sequence). The CDR3, as DNA: TGTGCCAGCAGCTTTGGCGGGAGCACAGATACGCAGTATTTT. Translation: CASSFGGSTDTQYF.

The V and J genes are TRBV6-2 or TRBV6-3 and TRBJ2-4; 7 bases line up with TRBD2. This CDR3 is 16 amino acids long. The germline V gene has CDR1 MNHEY and CDR2 SVGEGT. The junction had 7 bases not matched to a gene; V was cut back by 2 bases and J by 3 bases. The CDR3 spells CASSYSQGRGKNIQYF. The CDR3 nucleotides are TGTGCCAGCAGTTACAGTCAAGGGAGGGGCAAAAACATTCAGTACTTC.

The genes are TRBV5-6 and TRBJ2-7; D uncertain. V lost 1 base and J 3 bases, leaving 5 bases between the germline ends. The CDR3 is 12 residues long. CDR1 and CDR2 (germline): SGHDT, YYEEEE. As DNA, the CDR3 is TGTGCCAGCAGCTTGTCGGTCTACGAGCAGTACTTC. Translating it yields CASSLSVYEQYF.

The chain joins TRBV19 to TRBJ2-7, with 8 positions matching TRBD1. With V trimmed by 4 bases and J by 2 bases, 10 bases remained unmatched. Germline values: CDR1 LNHDA, CDR2 SQIVND (reference sequence). The CDR3 is 16 residues long. For the CDR3, the DNA is TGTGCCAGTAGTACTAGGGCCCAGGGGGCCACCTACGAGCAGTACTTC. The encoded protein is CASSTRAQGATYEQYF.

CDR3 nucleotide sequence: TGCGCCAGCAGCCAAGTGGGGGGCGAGCAGTACTTC. Translated, it gives CASSQVGGEQYF. This chain connects TRBV4-1 to TRBJ2-7; D perhaps matches TRBD2 (6 bases). Trimming cost V 1 base and J 6 bases, with 7 bases left between them. Germline V CDR1 and CDR2: MGHRA, YSYEKL. The CDR3 sequence is 12 residues long.

This clone came up once. V usage is TRBV7-2 and J usage is TRBJ2-7, with 7 positions matching TRBD2. V lost 1 base and J lost 3; bases outside the gene matches: 6. Per germline, CDR1 SGHTA and CDR2 FQGNSA. The CDR3 runs 15 residues. CDR3 residues: CASSLVTGGLYEQYF. The CDR3 DNA sequence: TGTGCCAGCAGCTTAGTAACGGGGGGACTCTACGAGCAGTACTTC.

CDR3 sequence reads: CRAGGAYYGYTF. CDR3 bases: TGCAGGGCAGGGGGCGCTTACTATGGCTACACCTTC. The chain carries TRBV29-1 and TRBJ1-2; 8 positions match TRBD1. Germline V gene lookup returns CDR1 SQVTM and CDR2 ANQGSEA. The CDR3 contains 12 residues.